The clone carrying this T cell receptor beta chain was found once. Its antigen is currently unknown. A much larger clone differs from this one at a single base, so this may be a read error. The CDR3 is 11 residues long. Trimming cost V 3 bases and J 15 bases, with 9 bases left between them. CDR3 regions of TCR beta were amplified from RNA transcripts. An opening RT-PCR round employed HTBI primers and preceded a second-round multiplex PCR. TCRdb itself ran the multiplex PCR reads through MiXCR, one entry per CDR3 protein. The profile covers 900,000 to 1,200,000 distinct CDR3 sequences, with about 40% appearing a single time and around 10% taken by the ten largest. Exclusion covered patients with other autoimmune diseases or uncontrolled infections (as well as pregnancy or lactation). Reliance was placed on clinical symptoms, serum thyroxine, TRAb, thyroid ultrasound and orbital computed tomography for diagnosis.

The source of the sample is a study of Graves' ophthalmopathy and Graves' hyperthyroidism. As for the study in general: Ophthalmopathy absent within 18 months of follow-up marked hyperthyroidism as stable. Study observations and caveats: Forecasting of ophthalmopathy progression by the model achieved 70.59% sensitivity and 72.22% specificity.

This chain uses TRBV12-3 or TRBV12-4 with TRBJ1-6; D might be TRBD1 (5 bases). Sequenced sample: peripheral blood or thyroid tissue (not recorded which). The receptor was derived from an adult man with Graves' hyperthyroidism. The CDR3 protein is CASSFGADLHF. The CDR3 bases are TGTGCCAGCAGTTTCGGGGCCGACCTCCACTTT.